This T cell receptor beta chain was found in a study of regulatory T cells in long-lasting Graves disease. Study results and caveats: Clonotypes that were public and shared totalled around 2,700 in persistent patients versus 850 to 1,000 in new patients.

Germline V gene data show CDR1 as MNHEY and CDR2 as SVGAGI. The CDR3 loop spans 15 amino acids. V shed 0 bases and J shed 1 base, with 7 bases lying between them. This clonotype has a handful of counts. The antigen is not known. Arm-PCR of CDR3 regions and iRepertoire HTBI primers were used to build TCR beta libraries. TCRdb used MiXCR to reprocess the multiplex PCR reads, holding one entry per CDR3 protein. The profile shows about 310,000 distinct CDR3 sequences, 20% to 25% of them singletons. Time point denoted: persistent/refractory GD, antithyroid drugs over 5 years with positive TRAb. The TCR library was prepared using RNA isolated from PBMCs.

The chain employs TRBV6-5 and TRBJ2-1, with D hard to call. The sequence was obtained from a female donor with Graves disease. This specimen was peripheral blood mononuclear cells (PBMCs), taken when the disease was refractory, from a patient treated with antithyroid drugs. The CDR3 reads CASSYSAESYNEQFF. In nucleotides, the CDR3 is TGTGCCAGCAGTTACTCAGCAGAATCCTACAATGAGCAGTTCTTC.